Listed below are T cell receptor beta chains from one sample, sequenced in a study of regulatory T cells in long-lasting Graves disease. TCRdb redid the calling of the multiplex PCR reads with MiXCR, one entry per CDR3 protein. The sample comprises about 400,000 distinct CDR3 sequences, about 16% of which are singletons, and 20% rests with the top ten. This sample also belongs to another study, concerning T cells in Graves' hyperthyroidism and ophthalmopathy.

The material sequenced was peripheral blood mononuclear cells (PBMCs), taken at new diagnosis, from a patient treated with antithyroid drugs. These TCRs come from a woman between 18 and 30 years old with Graves disease. Both conserved end residues are part of each CDR3. Each record gives: clone size, J gene, D gene, V gene, CDR3 DNA, CDR3 protein. D genes are given only for firm matches. Rows give clone size only sometimes, using once, few, many, or a class for an expanded clone.

- | TRBJ1-6 | - | TRBV20-1 | TGCAGTGCCCGAATTACCCGACAAAATAATTCACCCCTCCACTTT | CSARITRQNNSPLHF
many | TRBJ2-1 | TRBD2 | TRBV12-5 | TGTGCTAACTCGGGACTAGCGGGAGGCAATGAGCAGTTCTTC | CANSGLAGGNEQFF
- | TRBJ1-1 | - | TRBV29-1 | TGCAGCGTTGAAGTCGGAGTGACTTGGGCTGAAGCTTTCTTT | CSVEVGVTWAEAFF
few | TRBJ2-2 | TRBD2 | TRBV4-1 | TGCGCCAGCAGCCCCAAAACGGGTCGGACTAGCGCGAAGAACACCGGGGAGCTGTTTTTT | CASSPKTGRTSAKNTGELFF
many | TRBJ2-7 | TRBD1 | TRBV2 | TGTGCCAGCAGGTCCGGGACAGGGGTGTCCTACGAGCAGTACTTC | CASRSGTGVSYEQYF
- | TRBJ2-1 | TRBD1 | TRBV5-1 | TGCGCCAGCAGCCCCGGGGACAGGGTGGGGACTGAGCAGTTCTTC | CASSPGDRVGTEQFF
many | TRBJ1-1 | - | TRBV20-1 | TGCAGTGCTGGCAGGGGAACGGCGAACACTGAAGCTTTCTTT | CSAGRGTANTEAFF
many | TRBJ1-2 | - | TRBV6-1 | TGTGCCAGCACGGGCGCCGGCGGGCTCCATGGCTACACCTTC | CASTGAGGLHGYTF
many | TRBJ1-1 | - | TRBV7-2 | TGTGCCAGCAGCTTAGATGGGGGCGGTAGGGCTGAAGCTTTCTTT | CASSLDGGGRAEAFF
- | TRBJ2-6 | - | TRBV28 | TGTGCCAGGAAAGAAGGGGCGTCTGGGGCCAACGTCCTGACTTTC | CARKEGASGANVLTF
few | TRBJ2-2 | TRBD2 | TRBV3-1 | TGTGCCAGCGGTGCGGGGGCGAACACCGGGGAGCTGTTTTTT | CASGAGANTGELFF
few | TRBJ2-2 | - | TRBV20-1 | TGCAGTGCTCGCCCTACAGGGGAGCTGTTTTTT | CSARPTGELFF
- | TRBJ1-4 | - | TRBV6-1 | TGTGCCAGCGGAGACCCCTCAGCAACTAATGAAAAACTGTTTTTT | CASGDPSATNEKLFF
few | TRBJ2-1 | - | TRBV7-3 | TGTGCCAGCAGCTTCTCGGGGCCCAGGGACAATGAGCAGTTCTTC | CASSFSGPRDNEQFF
- | TRBJ2-7 | - | TRBV20-1 | TGCAGTGCTAGGCCCGGGGGCACCTACGAGCAGCACTTC | CSARPGGTYEQHF
many | TRBJ1-1 | - | TRBV25-1 | TGTGCCAGCAGCCGAGCCGGAGGGGGACAACACACTGAAGCTTTCTTT | CASSRAGGGQHTEAFF
few | TRBJ2-1 | - | TRBV7-9 | TGTGCCAGCAGCGTCGGGGGAGTTGAGCAGTTCTTC | CASSVGGVEQFF
many | TRBJ1-2 | TRBD1 | TRBV5-1 | TGCGCCAGCAGCTTCTCGCGGACAGGTACTAACTATGGCTACACCTTC | CASSFSRTGTNYGYTF
- | TRBJ2-6 | - | TRBV28 | TGTGCCGGCACCGCCTTAGTTTCGGGGGCCAACGTCCTGACTTTC | CAGTALVSGANVLTF
many | TRBJ2-7 | - | TRBV28 | TGTGCCAGCAGTTTAATTTCCGGGAGTGTATCCTACGAGCAGTACTTC | CASSLISGSVSYEQYF
few | TRBJ1-1 | TRBD1 | TRBV6-1 | TGTGCCAGCAGAGGGGGGCAGGGGGCTTCTAAAGCTTTCTTT | CASRGGQGASKAFF
many | TRBJ2-3 | TRBD2 | TRBV28 | TGTGCCAGCAGGAAGACTAGCGGGAGGGCCAGGGATACGCAGTATTTT | CASRKTSGRARDTQYF
few | TRBJ2-2 | TRBD2 | TRBV19 | TGTGCCAGTAGTAAGGTCGCGGGGGGGCCTTCGGGGGAGCTGTTTTTT | CASSKVAGGPSGELFF
many | TRBJ2-2 | TRBD2 | TRBV6-2/TRBV6-3 | TGTGCCAGCAGTTACTTAAGCGGGAGGAGGACCGGGGAGCTGTTTTTT | CASSYLSGRRTGELFF
many | TRBJ2-7 | TRBD1 | TRBV2 | TGTGCCAGCAGTGAAGCGGGACAGACCTACGAGCAGTACTTC | CASSEAGQTYEQYF
few | TRBJ2-1 | - | TRBV27 | TGTGCCAGCAGTTTCGGGGAGGAGAATGAGCAGTTCTTC | CASSFGEENEQFF
many | TRBJ2-3 | TRBD1 | TRBV3-1 | TGTGCCAGCAGCCGAAGACAGGGGGCAGATACGCAGTATTTT | CASSRRQGADTQYF
few | TRBJ1-1 | - | TRBV20-1 | TGCAGTGCTAGTCGAGGCAGGGGTGGTACTGAAGCTTTCTTT | CSASRGRGGTEAFF
many | TRBJ1-5 | - | TRBV6-1 | TGTGCCAGCAGTGATCTTCTCCGGGGTCAGCCCCAGCATTTT | CASSDLLRGQPQHF
many | TRBJ2-5 | - | TRBV20-1 | TGCAGTGCTAGAGATCTGCCTCGGAAGGGAGAGACCCAGTACTTC | CSARDLPRKGETQYF
many | TRBJ2-5 | TRBD2 | TRBV5-1 | TGCGCCAGCAGCATAGCGGGGAACCAAGAGACCCAGTACTTC | CASSIAGNQETQYF
- | TRBJ2-7 | TRBD1 | TRBV2 | TGTGCCAGCAGTTTGTCCGGGACAGGGGAGGGCTACGAGCAGTACTTC | CASSLSGTGEGYEQYF
few | TRBJ1-1 | - | TRBV13 | TGTGCCAGCAGCTTTCCGGCCTATAGCACTGAAGCTTTCTTT | CASSFPAYSTEAFF
many | TRBJ2-7 | TRBD1 | TRBV28 | TGTGCCTCGGAAGGAAGGAAAGGGGGCAACGAGCAGTACTTC | CASEGRKGGNEQYF
- | TRBJ2-3 | TRBD2 | TRBV6-4 | TGTGCCAGCAGCGAGACTAGCGGCGATAGCACAGATACGCAGTATTTT | CASSETSGDSTDTQYF
- | TRBJ2-3 | - | TRBV11-3 | TGTGCCAGCAGTGATCTGACGGAGCCTAGCACAGATACGCAGTATTTT | CASSDLTEPSTDTQYF
few | TRBJ1-2 | - | TRBV12-3/TRBV12-4 | TGTGCCAGCGGTCGATCTATACCGGGACGCCAGAGAGATGGCTACACCTTC | CASGRSIPGRQRDGYTF
many | TRBJ1-1 | - | TRBV12-3/TRBV12-4 | TGTGCCAGCAGTTTAGCGCGGCAGATTCATGAAGCTTTCTTT | CASSLARQIHEAFF
many | TRBJ2-1 | - | TRBV12-3/TRBV12-4 | TGTGCCAGCAGTTTAATGTTGGGGCTTGCCAATGAGCAGTTCTTC | CASSLMLGLANEQFF
- | TRBJ1-6 | - | TRBV9 | TGTGCCAGCAGCGTAGGTGTCGGGAATTCACCCCTCCACTTT | CASSVGVGNSPLHF
few | TRBJ2-7 | TRBD2 | TRBV6-1 | TGTGCCAGCAGAACCGCGGGAGCCTACGAGCAGTACTTC | CASRTAGAYEQYF
few | TRBJ2-5 | - | TRBV12-3/TRBV12-4 | TGTGCCAGCAGTTTGGTCGCGCTCGAAATCCAGTACTTC | CASSLVALEIQYF
many | TRBJ2-7 | - | TRBV20-1 | TGCAGTGGGGCCGGTTGGTCCCTTTCCTACGAGCAGTACTTC | CSGAGWSLSYEQYF
many | TRBJ2-7 | - | TRBV7-3 | TGTGCCAGCAGCTCCGATGGGGGCGCGGGCTACGAGCAGTACTTC | CASSSDGGAGYEQYF
many | TRBJ2-7 | - | TRBV5-1 | TGCGCCAGCAGCTTGTCTCTGGGACCCCAACACGAGCAGTACTTC | CASSLSLGPQHEQYF
many | TRBJ2-5 | TRBD2 | TRBV6-1 | TGTGCCAGCAGTCGGACTAGAGAGCAAGAGACCCAGTACTTC | CASSRTREQETQYF
many | TRBJ2-2 | TRBD2 | TRBV6-1 | TGTGCCAGCAGTGAACGACTAGCGGGGGGCCTGAACACCGGGGAGCTGTTTTTT | CASSERLAGGLNTGELFF
few | TRBJ2-2 | - | TRBV24-1 | TGTGCCACCAGTGACCGGGGCGCGAACACCGGGGAGCTGTTTTTT | CATSDRGANTGELFF
many | TRBJ2-1 | TRBD2 | TRBV3-1 | TGTGCCAGCGAGCGGGGTCCCTACAATGAGCAGTTCTTC | CASERGPYNEQFF
many | TRBJ2-2 | - | TRBV7-8 | TGTGCCAGCAGCCCTTCCGACTTAAACACCGGGGAGCTGTTTTTT | CASSPSDLNTGELFF
few | TRBJ1-2 | - | TRBV20-1 | TGCAGTGCCAGACCCACGGGTATCCCACGGGGACTTTTAGCTAACTATGGCTACACCTTC | CSARPTGIPRGLLANYGYTF
few | TRBJ2-1 | - | TRBV12-3/TRBV12-4 | TGTGCCAGCAGTACGATTAATGAGCAGTTCTTC | CASSTINEQFF
many | TRBJ1-1 | - | TRBV27 | TGTGCCAGCAGGGGAGGGCAGTCCAACACTGAAGCTTTCTTT | CASRGGQSNTEAFF
many | TRBJ2-7 | - | TRBV18 | TGTGCCAGCTCACCGCAGCCCTACGAGCAGTACTTC | CASSPQPYEQYF
many | TRBJ2-7 | - | TRBV20-1 | TGCAGTGCTACAGGGACCTACGAGCAGTACTTC | CSATGTYEQYF
few | TRBJ2-7 | - | TRBV7-9 | TGTGCCAGCACCCAGGACAGAGGCCACTACGAGCAGTACTTC | CASTQDRGHYEQYF
- | TRBJ1-3 | - | TRBV27 | TGTGCCAGCAGTATCTCGGGACACGGAAACACCATATATTTT | CASSISGHGNTIYF